One TCR beta chain is described in this entry. Its specificity is unknown. This may be a read error: a much more frequent sequence differs by one nucleotide. TCRdb independently ran MiXCR on the reads; one entry per CDR3 protein. In the table there are approximately 750,000 distinct CDR3 sequences, approximately 34% of which are singletons. The source of the sample is a study of T cell repertoires in cytomegalovirus infection. Study-wide background: Public TCR beta signatures marked donors with CMV infection and the matching HLA.

The CDR3 sequence is 12 residues long. Germline loops: CDR1 KGHDR, CDR2 SFDVKD. Study results and limitations: Adding up the frequency of public TCR beta families identified people who carried CMV plus the relevant HLA. The ex vivo response showed dominance by HLA-C-restricted CMV-specific TCR beta clonotypes.

The TCR was taken from a human donor in good health (CMV status not recorded). Some clones in this sample may be carry-over from other donors' samples. This chain links TRBV24-1 with TRBJ1-5, with unresolved D. Source material: PBMCs. CDR3 DNA sequence: TGTGCCCCCAGTGCCGAGAATCAGCCCCAGCATTTT. Translating gives CAPSAENQPQHF.